This T cell receptor beta chain was documented in a study of post-analysis software for immune sequencing data. Notes on the study in general: Compared with controls, patients showed significantly lower normalized Chao1 diversity. Comparison of patients with controls showed 5 or 6 TRBV segments more frequent in patients, TRBV5-6, TRBV5-1 and TRBV20-1 among them. Pronounced co-clustering by F measure was evident among identically batched samples.

In its sample, this clonotype was seen a few times. Its antigen is undetermined. cDNA libraries for TCR beta contained unique molecular identifiers. TCRdb processed the PCR reads anew with MiXCR; each CDR3 protein has one entry. This sample yields over 700,000 distinct CDR3 sequences, of which 30% are seen a single time; more than 0.45% belongs to the top ten. This CDR3 has 15 amino acids. CDR1 is LGHDT, CDR2 YNNKEL, per germline (reference sequence). The sample consisted of blood. The origin of this receptor is a girl between 5 and 17 years old with multiple sclerosis. V is TRBV3-1 and J is TRBJ2-5; TRBD2 might be the D (6 bases). The closer fit of TRBJ2-7 to the DNA end suggests the J call may be wrong. CDR3 sequence reads: CASSHSLARGYEQYF. CDR3 in DNA: TGTGCCAGCAGCCATTCTTTAGCGCGGGGCTACGAGCAGTACTTC.